The 11 T cell receptor beta chains reported below all come from one sample, sequenced in a study of blood T cell repertoires in COVID-19. Sequenced by immunoSEQ multiplex PCR; TCRdb stores in-frame clones only, minus some. The data contain almost 350,000 clones, 88% of them seen just once; the ten biggest clones take up 1%. Sequenced sample: PBMCs or T cells enriched from blood (not recorded which). The receptors were sampled from a woman between 25 and 40 years old who had been exposed to COVID-19.

This clone was observed a handful of times. The chain combines TRBV28 with TRBJ2-7; D gene uncertain. V was clipped by 4 bases and J by 5 bases, with 6 bases between them. The CDR3 totals 11 residues. Germline lookup yields CDR1 MDHEN and CDR2 SYDVKM. The CDR3, as DNA: TGTGCCAGCAGTTATCCAGACGAGCAGTACTTC. It is translated as CASSYPDEQYF.

The chain carries TRBV10-3 and TRBJ2-1; TRBD2 agrees at 11 bases. Germline V gene data show CDR1 as ENHRY and CDR2 as SYGVKD. This CDR3 spans 15 amino acids. The J segment lost 5 bases and the V segment lost 4 bases, leaving 4 bases of the junction unmatched. This chain's CDR3 is CAISGGTSGNNEQFF. The CDR3 nucleotides are TGTGCCATCAGTGGGGGGACTAGCGGAAACAATGAGCAGTTCTTC.

The V call is TRBV11-3, the J call TRBJ2-7; 8 bases are a match to TRBD2. The ends lost 0 bases at V and 3 bases at J; junction bases unmatched: 7. The CDR3 is made up of 16 amino acids. The germline V gene encodes CDR1 SGHNT and CDR2 YENEEA. CDR3 sequence reads: CASSLDLSGRIYEQYF. In DNA form, the CDR3 reads TGTGCCAGCAGCTTAGATTTAAGCGGGAGAATCTACGAGCAGTACTTC.

V usage is TRBV2 and J usage is TRBJ2-7; 9 nucleotides agree with TRBD1. CDR3 length: 14 residues. CDR1 is SNHLY and CDR2 is FYNNEI in the germline V gene. After removal of 6 bases from V and 1 base from J, the junction contained 4 bases not matched to a gene. DNA for the CDR3: TGTGCCAGCAGCCGACAGGGGGGGTCCTACGAGCAGTACTTC. Encoded protein: CASSRQGGSYEQYF.

The chain recombines TRBV7-3 with TRBJ2-7, with a possible D match to TRBD2 (6 bases). The V gene's germline CDR1 is SGHTA and CDR2 FQGTGA. The CDR3 has 15 residues. Trimming cost V 0 bases and J 1 base, with 10 bases left between them. In DNA form, the CDR3 reads TGTGCCAGCAGCTTAACTGCGGGGCGATCCTACGAGCAGTACTTC. Protein product: CASSLTAGRSYEQYF.

As DNA, the CDR3 is TGTGCCAGAAGACAGGGGGAAACTAATGAAAAACTGTTTTTT. Protein sequence: CARRQGETNEKLFF. This chain uses TRBV9 with TRBJ1-4; TRBD1 matches at 9 bases. The CDR3 totals 14 residues. Germline V gives CDR1 SGDLS, CDR2 YYNGEE. J was trimmed by 1 base and V by 8 bases; bases with no gene match: 3.

This clone was recorded only once. The chain combines TRBV5-4 with TRBJ2-2, with 7 positions matching TRBD2. The V segment lost 3 bases and the J segment 4 bases; nucleotides outside the gene matches: 6. There are 15 residues in the CDR3. Germline V gene lookup returns CDR1 SGHNT and CDR2 YYREEE (reference sequence). The CDR3 nucleotides are TGTGCCAGCAGCTGGGGGGGTCGGGGCACCGGGGAGCTGTTTTTT. Its protein product is CASSWGGRGTGELFF.

V and J are TRBV15 and TRBJ2-1; TRBD2 might be the D (6 bases). The CDR3 is 14 residues long. V was trimmed by 1 base and J by 9 bases, leaving 13 bases between them. Germline-derived CDR1 and CDR2 are LNHNV and YYDKDF (reference sequence). This chain's CDR3 is CATSRGGTEGEQFF. The CDR3 DNA follows: TGTGCCACCAGCAGAGGAGGGACGGAGGGTGAGCAGTTCTTC.

The chain recombines TRBV3-1 (or the pseudogene TRBV3-2) with TRBJ2-7, with D unclear. Trimming took off 3 bases at V and 9 bases at J, with 12 bases between the two ends. This CDR3 contains 12 residues. CDR1 and CDR2 from the germline V gene are LGHDT and YNNKEL (reference sequence). The CDR3 coding sequence is TGTGCCAGCAGCCATGCGCGGTTCGGGCAGTACTTC. Its translation is CASSHARFGQYF.

The chain recombines TRBV5-7 with TRBJ1-5; no clear D. TRBV5-7 is an ORF; its function is uncertain. The CDR3 consists of 15 residues. Trimming shortened V by 2 bases and J by 2 bases, and 11 bases separated the two germline ends. Here the CDR3 reads CASSLNDGGNQPQHF. CDR3 sequence (DNA): TGTGCCAGCAGCTTAAACGACGGGGGCAATCAGCCCCAGCATTTT.

The V gene is TRBV3-1 (or the pseudogene TRBV3-2), the J gene TRBJ1-1; TRBD1 agrees at 7 bases. V was clipped by 6 bases and J by 2 bases; unmatched bases: 6. CDR1 LGHDT and CDR2 YNNKEL come from the germline V gene (reference sequence). The CDR3 is 14 residues long. The CDR3: CASRPQGSNTEAFF. In DNA form, the CDR3 reads TGTGCCAGCAGACCACAGGGGTCCAACACTGAAGCTTTCTTT.